These T cell receptor beta chains were read from a single sample in a study of blood T cell repertoires in COVID-19. Clones were read by immunoSEQ multiplex PCR, and TCRdb kept only the in-frame ones, dropping some. This table holds about 300,000 clones, approximately 84% found once. The source material was peripheral blood. Source of these receptors: a human donor with COVID-19, enrolled during active disease. The donor label of this sample is uncertain. Both conserved end residues are part of each CDR3. Fields, in order: clone size, J gene, V gene, D gene, CDR3 protein, CDR3 DNA. D genes are given only for firm matches. The size entry is marked missing in some rows and otherwise reads once, few, many or a size class.

>NA|TRBJ1-2|TRBV5-1|NA
CASSLATNYGYTF
TGCGCCAGCAGCTTGGCTACCAACTATGGCTACACCTTC
>NA|TRBJ1-2|TRBV7-2|TRBD1
CASSSQGGNYGYTF
TGTGCCAGCAGCTCCCAGGGGGGTAACTATGGCTACACCTTC
>NA|TRBJ2-2|TRBV2|NA
CASSDPRTGAGGELFF
TGTGCCAGCAGTGACCCCCGGACGGGAGCAGGCGGGGAGCTGTTTTTT
>once|TRBJ1-1|TRBV7-3|NA
CASSLRGGGNTEAFF
TGTGCCAGCAGCTTAAGAGGAGGTGGGAACACTGAAGCTTTCTTT
>NA|TRBJ2-7|TRBV4-1|TRBD2
CASSPQGLAGALRNEQYF
TGCGCCAGCAGCCCACAGGGACTAGCGGGAGCCCTTCGGAACGAGCAGTACTTC
>few|TRBJ2-5|TRBV5-1|NA
CASSFRTREPQYF
TGCGCCAGCAGCTTCCGGACTCGCGAACCCCAGTACTTC
>NA|TRBJ1-1|TRBV7-3|NA
CASSPDGASAGAFF
TGTGCCAGCAGCCCCGATGGCGCGAGCGCGGGAGCTTTCTTT
>NA|TRBJ2-5|TRBV11-2|NA
CASSLSGRGAVEETQYF
TGTGCCAGCAGCTTATCAGGTCGGGGGGCTGTGGAGGAGACCCAGTACTTC
>NA|TRBJ2-1|TRBV7-2|TRBD2
CASSWGGGRYNEQFF
TGTGCCAGCAGCTGGGGGGGCGGGAGGTACAATGAGCAGTTCTTC
>NA|TRBJ2-1|TRBV5-8|TRBD2
CASSLEYRDYSQFF
TGTGCCAGCAGCTTGGAGTACCGGGACTATTCCCAGTTCTTC
>NA|TRBJ2-7|TRBV6-5|NA
CASSWGGVQYF
TGTGCCAGCAGTTGGGGGGGCGTGCAGTACTTC
>once|TRBJ1-1|TRBV6-1|NA
CASSVAWGVGTEAFF
TGTGCCAGCAGTGTAGCTTGGGGGGTAGGCACTGAAGCTTTCTTT